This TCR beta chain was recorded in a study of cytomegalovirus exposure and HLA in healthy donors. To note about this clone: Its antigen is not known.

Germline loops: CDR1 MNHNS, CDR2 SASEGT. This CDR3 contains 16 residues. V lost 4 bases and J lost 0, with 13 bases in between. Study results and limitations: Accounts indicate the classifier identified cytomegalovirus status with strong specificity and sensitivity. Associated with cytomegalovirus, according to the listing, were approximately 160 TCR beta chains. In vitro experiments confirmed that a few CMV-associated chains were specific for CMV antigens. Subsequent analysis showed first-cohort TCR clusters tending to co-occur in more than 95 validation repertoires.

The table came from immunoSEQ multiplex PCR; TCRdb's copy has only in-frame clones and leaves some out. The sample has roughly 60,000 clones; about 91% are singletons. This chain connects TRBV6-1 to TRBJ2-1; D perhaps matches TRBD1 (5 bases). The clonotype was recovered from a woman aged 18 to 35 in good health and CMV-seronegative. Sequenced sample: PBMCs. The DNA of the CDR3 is TGTGCCAGCAGTGTTCAGGGCCCGAGCTCCTACAATGAGCAGTTCTTC. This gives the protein CASSVQGPSSYNEQFF.